The present entry profiles one T cell receptor beta chain with its context. As yet, its antigen is unknown. This sample was included in a study of CD8 T cells in Susac syndrome. Study-wide points: TCR sequencing and HLA analysis covered a relatively small number of individuals. The Susac syndrome CD4+ T cell repertoires displayed no clonal expansion.

RNA was extracted with the RNeasy kit, and a quantity of roughly 0.5 to 1 ug was reverse transcribed using random hexamers. Amplification of TCR beta CDR3 by immunoSEQ multiplex PCR spanned 54 Vbeta and 13 Jbeta. TCRdb reprocessed the immunoSEQ multiplex PCR reads via MiXCR and lists one record per CDR3 protein. The repertoire holds roughly 190,000 distinct CDR3 sequences, about 91% seen once, with approximately 0.086% in the top ten. The CDR3 is 14 residues long. V dropped 8 bases and J dropped 0; count of bases not matched to a gene: 3. Germline-derived CDR1 and CDR2 are GTSNPN and SVGIG (reference sequence).

V usage is TRBV30 and J usage is TRBJ1-6; 8 nucleotides line up with TRBD1. Sequenced sample: CD4+ T cells from PBMCs. This receptor was identified in a human donor with Susac syndrome. CDR3 residues: CAHRGGSYNSPLHF. CDR3 coding DNA: TGTGCCCACAGGGGGGGCTCCTATAATTCACCCCTCCACTTT.